These 22 T cell receptor beta chains originate from one sample sequenced in a study of T cells in Graves' hyperthyroidism and ophthalmopathy. TCR beta CDR3 sequences were amplified from RNA transcripts. In the first-round RT-PCR of the TCR CDR3, the HTBI primer set was used. Using its own MiXCR run on the multiplex PCR reads, TCRdb lists one record per CDR3 protein. The sample has more than 300,000 distinct CDR3 sequences, less than 15% seen once. Sequenced sample: blood. The receptor source for this set is a woman between 18 and 30 years old with Graves' hyperthyroidism.

Ten or more counts support this clonotype. The chain couples TRBV6-1 to TRBJ2-7; D gene unclear. The length of the CDR3 is 13 residues. Trimming removed 6 bases at V and 0 bases at J, with 9 bases between. Germline assignment: CDR1 MNHNS and CDR2 SASEGT. CDR3 nucleotides: TGTGCCAGCAGCGGCTTGCGCTCCTACGAGCAGTACTTC. Protein sequence: CASSGLRSYEQYF.

Of note for this clonotype: This clone may be a read error of a much larger clone one base away. The genes are TRBV29-1 and TRBJ1-5; D ambiguous. Germline V gives CDR1 SQVTM, CDR2 ANQGSEA. This CDR3 region has 12 residues. The CDR3 here is CSVKGRNQSQHF. DNA for the CDR3: TGCAGCGTTAAGGGCCGTAATCAGTCCCAGCATTTT.

This clonotype was seen repeatedly, ten times or more. The chain joins TRBV2 to TRBJ2-7, with 13 bases aligning to TRBD2. Germline V gene data show CDR1 as SNHLY and CDR2 as FYNNEI. CDR3 size: 17 residues. V trimming: 6 bases; J trimming: 6 bases; junction bases outside the gene matches: 14. CDR3 nucleotide sequence: TGTGCCAGCAGCGGAAACATACTAGCGGGGGGGTTAGGCGAGCAGTACTTC. Protein sequence: CASSGNILAGGLGEQYF.

This clonotype came up many times. J is TRBJ1-1 and V is TRBV27; D is undetermined. CDR1 is MNHEY, CDR2 SMNVEV, per germline (reference sequence). This CDR3 is built from 16 residues. Trimming took 3 bases from V and 1 from J, leaving 15 bases between them. This CDR3 is CASSFQVSRRNTEAFF. The DNA for the CDR3 is TGTGCCAGCAGTTTCCAGGTTAGTCGGAGGAACACTGAAGCTTTCTTT.

This clonotype appeared many times. The chain recombines TRBV27 with TRBJ1-5; D gene uncertain. V was trimmed by 2 bases and J by 5 bases, leaving 13 bases between them. Per germline, CDR1 MNHEY and CDR2 SMNVEV (reference sequence). The CDR3 loop spans 15 amino acids. In nucleotides, the CDR3 is TGTGCCAGCAGTTTAGGCGGGATAAGGGATCAGCCCCAGCATTTT. It encodes CASSLGGIRDQPQHF.

This clonotype was seen a handful of times. The V call is TRBV7-2, the J call TRBJ1-3; D remains ambiguous. Trimming left V 4 bases short and J 4 bases short, with 8 bases between. This CDR3 region has 13 residues. Germline-derived CDR1 and CDR2 are SGHTA and FQGNSA. The CDR3 loop is CASSSSTGNTIYF. CDR3 nucleotide sequence: TGTGCCAGCAGCTCTTCCACAGGAAACACCATATATTTT.

This clonotype was seen repeatedly, ten times or more. The chain carries TRBV2 and TRBJ2-1; 7 bases agree with TRBD2. This CDR3 has 15 residues. The V gene end was trimmed by 0 bases and the J gene end by 2 bases; junction bases not matched to a gene: 1. The germline gives CDR1 SNHLY, CDR2 FYNNEI. The CDR3 reads CASSEARGAYNEQFF. CDR3 DNA: TGTGCCAGCAGTGAAGCCCGGGGGGCCTACAATGAGCAGTTCTTC.

This clonotype occurred many times. The chain links TRBV5-6 to TRBJ1-3; D remains ambiguous. Trimming took off 4 bases at V and 2 bases at J, with 16 bases between the two ends. The CDR3 consists of 16 residues. Germline V lookup: CDR1 SGHDT, CDR2 YYEEEE. The CDR3 spells CASSLRAGSTGNTIYF. DNA of the CDR3: TGTGCCAGCAGCCTCCGGGCGGGTTCGACTGGAAACACCATATATTTT. The variable domain in full, completed from reference TRBV5-6 and TRBJ1-3, reads DAGVTQSPTHLIKTRGQQVTLRCSPKSGHDTVSWYQQALGQGPQFIFQYYEEEERQRGNFPDRFSGHQFPNYSSELNVNALLLGDSALYLCASSLRAGSTGNTIYFGEGSWLTVV.

At least ten counts were recorded for this clonotype. This CDR3 is CASSLYGVGTDTQYF. The CDR3 DNA sequence: TGTGCCAGCAGCTTATACGGGGTTGGCACAGATACGCAGTATTTT. The genes are TRBV7-9 and TRBJ2-3; D is possibly TRBD2 (5 bases). The V and J ends lost 2 bases and 1 base respectively, with 10 bases between them. This CDR3 contains 15 residues. CDR1 and CDR2 (germline): SEHNR, FQNEAQ (reference sequence).

In its sample, this clonotype was seen a few times. A much larger clone differs from this one at a single base, so this may be a read error. This rearrangement joins TRBV20-1 to TRBJ1-1; possibly TRBD1 for D (5 bases). From germline, CDR1 is DFQATT and CDR2 SNEGSKA (reference sequence). The V and J ends lost 8 bases and 6 bases respectively, with 22 bases between them. There are 14 residues in the CDR3. The CDR3: CSFSGREGAAEAFF. CDR3 DNA: TGCAGTTTTTCTGGCAGGGAGGGAGCTGCTGAAGCTTTCTTT.

This clonotype was seen only a few times. The chain has TRBV5-4 and TRBJ2-2, with D possibly being TRBD2 (5 bases). The CDR3 covers 15 residues. V was cut by 0 bases and J by 9 bases, with 15 bases left in between. Germline V gene lookup returns CDR1 SGHNT and CDR2 YYREEE (reference sequence). CDR3 loop: CASSLDGAGERELFF. CDR3 nucleotide sequence: TGTGCCAGCAGCTTGGACGGCGCCGGGGAAAGGGAGCTGTTTTTT.

This clonotype was counted ten times or more. This chain links TRBV24-1 with TRBJ2-1; TRBD1 aligns across 7 bases. CDR1 and CDR2 (germline): KGHDR, SFDVKD. This CDR3 comprises 15 residues. The V and J ends lost 0 bases and 5 bases, in that order; junction bases with no gene match: 3. The CDR3 loop reads CATSDLDRDDNEQFF. CDR3 DNA: TGTGCCACCAGTGATTTGGACAGGGACGACAATGAGCAGTTCTTC.

This clonotype was seen more than once but under ten times. The genes are TRBV2 and TRBJ1-6; no clear D gene. Trimming cost V 4 bases and J 0 bases, with 10 bases left between them. The CDR3 is 16 residues long. Germline V gene lookup returns CDR1 SNHLY and CDR2 FYNNEI. CDR3 DNA: TGTGCCAGCAGTGTGGGCGGAAACTCCTATAATTCACCCCTCCACTTT. Its protein product is CASSVGGNSYNSPLHF.

This clonotype showed up many times. This rearrangement joins TRBV24-1 to TRBJ2-3; perhaps TRBD2 as D (6 bases). There are 16 residues in the CDR3. The germline V gene has CDR1 KGHDR and CDR2 SFDVKD. V lost 3 bases and J lost 3, with 15 bases in between. The CDR3 reads CATSDRTTRRTDTQYF. Here the CDR3 DNA reads TGTGCCACCAGTGATCGGACTACCCGGCGGACAGATACGCAGTATTTT.

Many counts were recorded for this clonotype. The rearrangement links TRBV5-5 to TRBJ2-7; no clear D. The V end lost 3 bases, the J end lost 2 bases, and 15 bases lay between the germline ends. CDR3 length: 15 residues. CDR1 and CDR2 (germline): SGHKS, YYEKEE (reference sequence). In nucleotides, the CDR3 is TGTGCCAGCAGCTCGTCTTGGACGCCGGCCTACGAGCAGTACTTC. Encoded protein: CASSSSWTPAYEQYF.

This clonotype was recorded at least ten times. The CDR3, as DNA: TGTGCCAGCAGTCCATGGAGGACCGGGGCCAACGTCCTGACTTTC. It is translated as CASSPWRTGANVLTF. The gene calls are TRBV12-3 or TRBV12-4 and TRBJ2-6; D might be TRBD2 (5 bases). The CDR3 spans 15 residues. Trimming left V 5 bases short and J 4 bases short, with 12 bases between.

This clonotype was recorded at least ten times. This sequence joins TRBV20-1 and TRBJ2-1; weak D call: TRBD1 (6 bases). Trimming took off 0 bases at V and 5 bases at J, with 11 bases between the two ends. Germline V CDR1 and CDR2: DFQATT, SNEGSKA (reference sequence). CDR3 length: 14 residues. This chain's CDR3 is CSARDTGTNNEQFF. CDR3 sequence (DNA): TGCAGTGCTAGAGATACAGGGACAAACAATGAGCAGTTCTTC.

Worth noting for this clonotype: Just one base apart from a much larger clone, this may be a read error. In nucleotides, the CDR3 is TGTGCCAGCACCCCGACTAGCGGGAGTTCAGATACGCAGCATTTT. Its translation is CASTPTSGSSDTQHF. V and J are TRBV12-3 or TRBV12-4 and TRBJ2-3; D ambiguous. Near its end, the DNA agrees better with TRBJ1-5, so the J call may be wrong. The CDR3 is 15 amino acids.

Only a few counts were recorded for this clonotype. The chain is built from TRBV6-9 and TRBJ1-3; D uncertain. Germline values: CDR1 MNHGY, CDR2 SVAAGI. V lost 4 bases and J 0 bases, leaving 10 bases between the germline ends. The CDR3 extends over 15 amino acids. CDR3: CASSSDGSSGNTIYF. The CDR3 nucleotides read TGTGCCAGCAGTTCCGACGGGAGCTCTGGAAACACCATATATTTT.

This clonotype was recorded at least ten times. This chain links TRBV12-3 or TRBV12-4 with TRBJ1-1, with D uncertain. The germline V and J ends were trimmed by 6 bases and 7 bases, with 15 bases remaining between them. The CDR3 has 13 residues. The CDR3 coding sequence is TGTGCCAGCAGCAATAGACAAGGGATTGAAGCTTTCTTT. Translation gives CASSNRQGIEAFF.

The V gene is TRBV7-9, the J gene TRBJ2-5; maybe TRBD1 (5 bases). V lost 5 bases to trimming and J lost 5 bases, with 15 bases between them. The CDR3 covers 14 residues. Germline assignment: CDR1 SEHNR and CDR2 FQNEAQ (reference sequence). DNA of the CDR3: TGTGCCAGCAGCGGCGAGAGCCCAGGGGAGACCCAGTACTTC. Translated, it gives CASSGESPGETQYF.

The chain joins TRBV5-1 to TRBJ1-3; no reliable D call. Deletions cut 0 bases from V and 0 bases from J, with 7 bases between. The CDR3 covers 15 residues. CDR1 SGHRS and CDR2 YFSETQ come from the germline V gene. This CDR3 reads CASSLETGSGNTIYF. CDR3 bases: TGCGCCAGCAGCTTGGAGACGGGCTCTGGAAACACCATATATTTT.